This TCR beta chain originates from a study of graft-versus-host responses after intestinal transplantation. Study as a whole: The recipients all started with anti-thymocyte globulin induction and then took tacrolimus and steroids for 2 to 4 years.

Note on this clone: Its target is unknown.

Method: immunoSEQ multiplex PCR; TCRdb's copy keeps in-frame clones and lacks some. The repertoire holds 20,000 to 30,000 clones, with roughly 90% as singletons. Study results and caveats: The highest levels of circulating GvH clones went along with early declines in HvG clones after transplant.

The CDR3 covers 15 residues. V dropped 4 bases and J dropped 3 bases, with 12 bases sitting between them. Germline lookup yields CDR1 MDHEN and CDR2 SYDVKM. V and J are TRBV28 and TRBJ2-2; a weak D match, TRBD1 (6 bases). Sequences were derived from PBMCs, sampled around 40 days after intestinal transplant. This receptor was obtained from a human patient who received an intestinal transplant, so some T cells may come from the graft donor. The CDR3 loop reads CASSWGRGYTGELFF. CDR3 DNA sequence: TGTGCCAGCAGTTGGGGCAGGGGATACACCGGGGAGCTGTTTTTT.